The following is a T cell receptor (beta chain) sequence with its context. What it binds is unknown. Trimming cost V 5 bases and J 8 bases, with 16 bases left between them. This CDR3 has 14 amino acids. The germline gives CDR1 SGHTA, CDR2 FQGNSA. Primers used in a second PCR of roughly 6 to 12 cycles were a sample-barcoded 5' primer and a J-beta primer mix. Every sample gave at least 2.5 million paired-end reads containing CDR3. TCRdb reprocessed the 5' RACE reads via MiXCR and lists one record per CDR3 protein. The data hold over 950,000 distinct CDR3 sequences, with around 54% observed a single time. The sample is drawn from a study of blood T cells in healthy people across ages. General observations from the study: A strong correlation between TCR beta diversity and naive T cell percentage was seen. Unsorted PBMCs blocked a conclusive comparison of naive and antigen-experienced cells.

Each donor gave ten milliliters of peripheral blood. The sequenced material came from blood. The receptor was derived from a woman in her sixties in good health. The chain couples TRBV7-2 to TRBJ2-1; a possible D gene is TRBD1 (6 bases). The CDR3, as DNA: TGTGCCAGCAGCGAGGGACATCCGCAGGATGAGCAGTTCTTC. Protein: CASSEGHPQDEQFF.